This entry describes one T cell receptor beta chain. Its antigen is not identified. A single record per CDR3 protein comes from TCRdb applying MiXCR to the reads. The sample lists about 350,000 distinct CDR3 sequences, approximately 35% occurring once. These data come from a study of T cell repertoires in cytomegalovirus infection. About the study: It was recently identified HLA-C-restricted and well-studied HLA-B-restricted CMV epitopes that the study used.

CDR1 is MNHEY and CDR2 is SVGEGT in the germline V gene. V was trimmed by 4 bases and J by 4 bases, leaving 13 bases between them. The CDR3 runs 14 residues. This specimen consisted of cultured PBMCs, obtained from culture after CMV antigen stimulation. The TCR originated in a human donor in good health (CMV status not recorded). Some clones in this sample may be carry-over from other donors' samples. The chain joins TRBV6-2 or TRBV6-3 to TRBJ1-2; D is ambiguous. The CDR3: CASSSRGSPYGYTF. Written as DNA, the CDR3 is TGTGCCAGCAGTTCTCGCGGCAGCCCCTATGGCTACACCTTC.